These 27 T cell receptor beta chains originate from one sample sequenced in a study of technical replicates of blood from a handful of donors. Data came from immunoSEQ multiplex PCR; TCRdb stores just in-frame clones and leaves some out. This sample yields 68,000 or so clones, of which around 97% are seen a single time; 0.25% to 0.3% belongs to the top ten. Sequenced sample: T cells isolated from PBMCs. The receptors come from a human donor in good health.

The gene calls are TRBV20-1 and TRBJ2-7; D is unresolved. V lost 6 bases to trimming and J lost 4 bases, with 10 bases between them. This CDR3 contains 11 residues. The germline CDR1 and CDR2 sequences are DFQATT and SNEGSKA (reference sequence). CDR3 region: CSARDKYEQYF. Written as DNA, the CDR3 is TGCAGTGCCCGAGACAAATACGAGCAGTACTTC.

The gene calls are TRBV27 and TRBJ2-1, with D tentatively TRBD2 (5 bases). The germline CDR1 and CDR2 sequences are MNHEY and SMNVEV (reference sequence). The length of the CDR3 is 18 residues. V was clipped by 1 base and J by 8 bases, with 24 bases between them. The CDR3 loop is CASSLFLPPTAFSDEQFF. In DNA, the CDR3 is TGTGCCAGCAGTTTATTCTTACCGCCTACGGCTTTTAGCGATGAGCAGTTCTTC.

This clone has a single count. The CDR3: CSVQGILGYTF. The CDR3, as DNA: TGCAGCGTACAGGGTATCCTAGGCTACACCTTC. V usage is TRBV29-1 and J usage is TRBJ1-2; D may be TRBD1 (6 bases). This CDR3 region has 11 residues. Between the trimmed V and J ends, which lost 6 bases and 8 bases, there was a span of 13 bases. Looked up from germline, CDR1 is SQVTM and CDR2 is ANQGSEA.

This chain connects TRBV18 to TRBJ2-4; TRBD2 matches at 12 bases. J lost 1 base, V lost 4 bases, and 5 bases had no gene match. In germline, CDR1 is KGHSH, CDR2 LQKENI. CDR3 length equals 17 residues. The CDR3 sequence is CASSLLTSGRAKNIQYF. The CDR3 region has the DNA TGTGCCAGCTCACTCCTTACTAGCGGGAGGGCCAAAAACATTCAGTACTTC.

The chain has TRBV7-9 and TRBJ2-7, with TRBD2 matching over 7 bases. This CDR3 is built from 14 residues. Germline CDR1 reads SEHNR; CDR2 reads FQNEAQ (reference sequence). Losses at the gene ends were 4 bases for V and 0 bases for J; bases not matched to a gene: 3. The CDR3 DNA is TGTGCCAGCAGCTCGGGGGGTAGCTCCTACGAGCAGTACTTC. Translation gives CASSSGGSSYEQYF.

The J gene is TRBJ2-1, the V gene TRBV7-9; 7 bases match TRBD2. Unmatched junction bases numbered 4, after V lost 1 base and J lost 10 bases. CDR3 size: 13 residues. Germline V gene lookup returns CDR1 SEHNR and CDR2 FQNEAQ (reference sequence). CDR3 amino acids: CASSLGTRWEQFF. The CDR3 nucleotides read TGTGCCAGCAGCTTAGGGACTAGATGGGAGCAGTTCTTC.

J is TRBJ2-7 and V is TRBV9, with TRBD1 as a possible D gene (5 bases). CDR1 is SGDLS, CDR2 YYNGEE, per germline. The CDR3 runs 13 residues. V was trimmed by 2 bases and J by 5 bases, leaving 11 bases between them. This CDR3 reads CASSVQGRDEQYF. CDR3 nucleotide sequence: TGTGCCAGCAGCGTTCAGGGTCGCGACGAGCAGTACTTC.

Comments on this clone: The sample has other DNA sequences that encode this CDR3 too. The chain's CDR3 is CASSYSAGGNEQFF. CDR3 bases: TGTGCCAGCAGTTACTCCGCCGGAGGGAATGAGCAGTTCTTC. V and J are TRBV6-5 and TRBJ2-1; D is possibly TRBD2 (6 bases). V was trimmed by 0 bases and J by 7 bases, leaving 10 bases between them. Germline V CDR1 and CDR2: MNHEY, SVGAGI. The CDR3 has 14 residues.

The chain links TRBV18 to TRBJ2-4; D is possibly TRBD2 (6 bases). CDR1 is KGHSH and CDR2 is LQKENI in the germline V gene. This CDR3 is 17 amino acids long. Trimming took off 0 bases at V and 5 bases at J, with 17 bases between the two ends. The CDR3: CASSPPGGNSGQNIQYF. CDR3 in DNA: TGTGCCAGCTCACCACCCGGGGGTAACTCAGGACAAAACATTCAGTACTTC.

The chain couples TRBV19 to TRBJ1-2; TRBD1 matches at 9 bases. J lost 3 bases, V lost 5 bases, and 7 bases had no gene match. CDR3 length equals 15 residues. Germline V gives CDR1 LNHDA, CDR2 SQIVND (reference sequence). The CDR3 protein is CASSPPGTGYYGYTF. As DNA, the CDR3 is TGTGCCAGTAGTCCTCCGGGGACAGGGTACTATGGCTACACCTTC.

The chain uses TRBV5-4 and TRBJ2-3; TRBD2 matches 12 bases. Germline V gene data show CDR1 as SGHNT and CDR2 as YYREEE (reference sequence). V lost 4 bases, J lost 1 base, and 7 bases stayed unmatched. CDR3 length: 17 residues. CDR3: CASSAPSSGRGTDTQYF. Here the CDR3 DNA reads TGTGCCAGCAGCGCCCCCTCTAGCGGGAGGGGCACAGATACGCAGTATTTT.

The gene calls are TRBV28 and TRBJ2-3; 14 positions agree with TRBD2. J gave up 7 bases and V 2 bases, and 5 bases lay outside the gene matches. There are 16 residues in the CDR3. Germline V CDR1 and CDR2: MDHEN, SYDVKM. CDR3 sequence: CASSLPGTSGSNTQYF. The CDR3 nucleotides are TGTGCCAGCAGTTTACCGGGGACTAGCGGGAGCAATACGCAGTATTTT.

The rearrangement links TRBV4-2 to TRBJ2-6; possible D gene TRBD1, 5 bases. The ends were cut back, 1 base at V and 5 bases at J, with 15 bases in the middle. The germline gives CDR1 LGHNA, CDR2 YNFKEQ. The CDR3 contains 17 residues. CDR3 coding DNA: TGTGCCAGCAGCCAAGCACAGGTGGTCGGCTGGGCCAACGTCCTGACTTTC. This sequence encodes CASSQAQVVGWANVLTF.

In DNA form, the CDR3 reads TGTGCCAGCAATTTCAGGGAAGATACGCAGTATTTT. This sequence encodes CASNFREDTQYF. The chain employs TRBV2 and TRBJ2-3, with a weak D call TRBD1 (5 bases). V was trimmed by 7 bases and J by 5 bases, leaving 10 bases between them. This CDR3 region has 12 residues. Germline CDR1 and CDR2: SNHLY and FYNNEI.

The chain uses TRBV7-8 and TRBJ1-4, with 12 bases identical to TRBD1. Per the germline V gene, CDR1 is SGHVS and CDR2 is FQNEAQ. The CDR3 sequence is 19 residues long. V trimming: 5 bases; J trimming: 7 bases; junction bases outside the gene matches: 17. The CDR3 nucleotides are TGTGCCAGCAGCCGAATATGGCTGGGACAGGGGGCGCTTGGTGAAAAACTGTTTTTT. It specifies CASSRIWLGQGALGEKLFF. Full variable domain (remainder filled in from reference TRBV7-8 and TRBJ1-4): GAGVSQSPRYKVAKRGQDVALRCDPISGHVSLFWYQQALGQGPEFLTYFQNEAQLDKSGLPSDRFFAERPEGSVSTLKIQRTQQEDSAVYLCASSRIWLGQGALGEKLFFGSGTQLSVL.

The V gene is TRBV4-3, the J gene TRBJ1-2; 7 bases align to TRBD1. V shed 4 bases, J shed 6 bases, and the junction held 23 bases outside the gene matches. The germline gives CDR1 LGHNA, CDR2 YSLEER. The CDR3 runs 19 residues. The CDR3 protein is CASSRGLWDSPLETNGYTF. Written as DNA, the CDR3 is TGCGCCAGCAGCCGAGGACTGTGGGACAGCCCTTTGGAGACTAATGGCTACACCTTC.

In this sample, this clone turned up once. This chain joins TRBV30 and TRBJ1-2; tentatively, D is TRBD1 (5 bases). The CDR3 length is 11 residues. Germline V gives CDR1 GTSNPN, CDR2 SVGIG (reference sequence). The DNA of the CDR3 is TGTGCTCGTGAGTGGGGCCGCGGCTACACCTTC. This sequence encodes CAREWGRGYTF.

The J gene is TRBJ2-1, the V gene TRBV7-2; 14 nucleotides align to TRBD2. The CDR3 has 15 amino acids. Germline-derived CDR1 and CDR2 are SGHTA and FQGNSA. V lost 1 base and J lost 7; bases outside the gene matches: 0. The CDR3 DNA sequence: TGTGCCAGCAGCTTAGGACTAGCGGGAGGGAATGAGCAGTTCTTC. This gives the protein CASSLGLAGGNEQFF.

The V call is TRBV6-5, the J call TRBJ1-1, with D perhaps TRBD1 (6 bases). The CDR3 contains 14 residues. CDR1 and CDR2 (germline): MNHEY, SVGAGI. The V end lost 4 bases, the J end lost 0 bases, and 9 bases lay between the germline ends. CDR3 sequence (DNA): TGTGCCAGCAGTTGGCAGGGGATGAACACTGAAGCTTTCTTT. It codes for CASSWQGMNTEAFF.

The chain employs TRBV5-8 and TRBJ2-3; 11 bases map to TRBD2. The germline V gene encodes CDR1 SGHTS and CDR2 YDEGEE. The CDR3 has 16 amino acids. V was clipped by 4 bases and J by 5 bases; unmatched bases: 9. As DNA, the CDR3 is TGTGCCAGCAGCAGCCGGATAGCGGGAGGGGTAGATACGCAGTATTTT. Amino acids: CASSSRIAGGVDTQYF.

The chain is built from TRBV25-1 and TRBJ1-5; D unclear. V lost 1 base to trimming and J lost 1 base, with 8 bases between them. The CDR3 sequence is 15 residues long. Germline assignment: CDR1 MGHDK and CDR2 SYGVNS. This CDR3 is CASSESSRSNQPQHF. In DNA form, the CDR3 reads TGTGCCAGCAGTGAATCGTCACGGAGCAATCAGCCCCAGCATTTT.

The chain employs TRBV11-2 and TRBJ2-7; a weak D match, TRBD1 (5 bases). V was trimmed by 1 base and J by 3 bases, leaving 7 bases between them. The CDR3 has 13 amino acids. Germline V gene lookup returns CDR1 SGHAT and CDR2 FQNNGV. The DNA of the CDR3 is TGTGCCAGCAGCTTAGCGACAGTCTACGAGCAGTACTTC. Amino acid sequence: CASSLATVYEQYF.

This chain joins TRBV6-5 and TRBJ2-7, with a possible D match to TRBD1 (5 bases). This CDR3 is built from 16 residues. V shed 0 bases and J shed 4 bases, with 16 bases lying between them. Germline V lookup: CDR1 MNHEY, CDR2 SVGAGI. The CDR3 loop is CASSYSRLRGAYEQYF. In nucleotides, the CDR3 is TGTGCCAGCAGTTACTCGAGGCTTAGGGGTGCGTACGAGCAGTACTTC.

The chain recombines TRBV11-3 with TRBJ1-2; D call uncertain. The V gene lost 3 bases and the J gene lost 2 bases, with 7 bases spanning the gap. The CDR3 totals 13 residues. In germline, CDR1 is SGHNT, CDR2 YENEEA. CDR3 sequence: CASSFAANYGYTF. DNA for the CDR3: TGTGCCAGCAGCTTCGCGGCAAACTATGGCTACACCTTC.

This clone was counted once. V gene TRBV7-9 combines with J gene TRBJ2-3; TRBD2 aligns across 8 bases. Looked up from germline, CDR1 is SEHNR and CDR2 is FQNEAQ (reference sequence). J was trimmed by 0 bases and V by 1 base; bases with no gene match: 3. The CDR3 consists of 16 residues. In DNA, the CDR3 is TGTGCCAGCAGCTTAGGCGCTAGCGGGAGCACAGATACGCAGTATTTT. Its translation: CASSLGASGSTDTQYF. The whole variable domain, filled in from reference TRBV7-9 and TRBJ2-3, reads DTGVSQNPRHKITKRGQNVTFRCDPISEHNRLYWYRQTLGQGPEFLTYFQNEAQLEKSRLLSDRFSAERPKGSFSTLEIQRTEQGDSAMYLCASSLGASGSTDTQYFGPGTRLTVL.

The count of this clone is one. The rearrangement joins TRBV9 to TRBJ2-3; a possible D gene is TRBD1 (6 bases). Looked up from germline, CDR1 is SGDLS and CDR2 is YYNGEE. Trimming took 0 bases from V and 3 from J, leaving 17 bases between them. The CDR3 consists of 17 residues. CDR3 loop: CASSVDKRARGTDTQYF. In DNA, the CDR3 is TGTGCCAGCAGCGTAGATAAGAGGGCCAGGGGAACAGATACGCAGTATTTT. The full variable domain, rest sourced from reference TRBV9 and TRBJ2-3, is DSGVTQTPKHLITATGQRVTLRCSPRSGDLSVYWYQQSLDQGLQFLIQYYNGEERAKGNILERFSAQQFPDLHSELNLSSLELGDSALYFCASSVDKRARGTDTQYFGPGTRLTVL.

The V call is TRBV7-2, the J call TRBJ2-7, with 12 bases lining up with TRBD2. With 4 bases clipped from V and 0 bases from J, the junction kept 1 base outside the gene matches. Germline assignment: CDR1 SGHTA and CDR2 FQGNSA. The CDR3 consists of 15 residues. CDR3 nucleotides: TGTGCCAGCAGCTGGACTAGCGGGACCTCCTACGAGCAGTACTTC. This gives the protein CASSWTSGTSYEQYF.